Presented here are 9 T cell receptor beta chains from one specimen sequenced in a study of T cell changes during pregnancy in multiple sclerosis. TCRdb's table, derived via immunoSEQ multiplex PCR, lists solely in-frame clones and lacks some. The sample shows 40,000 to 50,000 clones, roughly 87% of them seen only once. Source: CD4+ T cells from peripheral blood mononuclear cells, taken in the first trimester of pregnancy. The receptors shown here come from a female donor with multiple sclerosis, enrolled in a pregnancy study.

The chain links TRBV5-1 to TRBJ2-5; 8 bases align to TRBD2. The V segment lost 0 bases and the J segment 0 bases; nucleotides outside the gene matches: 1. Germline-derived CDR1 and CDR2 are SGHRS and YFSETQ. The CDR3 spans 15 residues. Written as DNA, the CDR3 is TGCGCCAGCAGCTTGGCTAGCGGGTACCAAGAGACCCAGTACTTC. Its translation: CASSLASGYQETQYF.

The rearrangement joins TRBV4-1 to TRBJ2-1; 10 bases are a match to TRBD2. The CDR3 spans 14 residues. Per germline, CDR1 MGHRA and CDR2 YSYEKL. J was trimmed by 5 bases and V by 6 bases; bases with no gene match: 4. This CDR3 reads CASRLTSGNNEQFF. For the CDR3, the DNA is TGCGCCAGCAGGCTCACTAGCGGGAACAATGAGCAGTTCTTC.

The rearrangement links TRBV7-2 to TRBJ1-1; 8 bases align to TRBD1. CDR3 length equals 13 residues. V dropped 5 bases and J dropped 4; count of bases not matched to a gene: 3. From germline, CDR1 is SGHTA and CDR2 FQGNSA. The CDR3 loop is CASSRTGRTEAFF. The DNA of the CDR3 is TGTGCCAGCAGCCGGACAGGGCGCACTGAAGCTTTCTTT.

This sequence joins TRBV29-1 and TRBJ2-7; 7 positions match TRBD2. The CDR3 spans 13 residues. The V and J ends lost 5 bases and 0 bases, in that order; junction bases with no gene match: 4. The germline CDR1 and CDR2 sequences are SQVTM and ANQGSEA. CDR3 in DNA: TGCAGCGTTTATAGCGGGTCCTCCTACGAGCAGTACTTC. It is translated as CSVYSGSSYEQYF.

The chain recombines TRBV5-1 with TRBJ2-3; 10 bases align to TRBD2. The CDR3 runs to 17 residues. Germline V gives CDR1 SGHRS, CDR2 YFSETQ. Germline trimming cut 0 bases from V and 0 bases from J; bases unmatched to any gene: 4. CDR3 in amino acids: CASSLGPLAGSTDTQYF. Written as DNA, the CDR3 is TGCGCCAGCAGCTTGGGCCCACTAGCGGGAAGCACAGATACGCAGTATTTT.

This sequence joins TRBV27 and TRBJ2-1; TRBD2 agrees at 11 bases. Germline V lookup: CDR1 MNHEY, CDR2 SMNVEV (reference sequence). There are 15 residues in the CDR3. Trimming cost V 5 bases and J 2 bases; bases outside gene matches: 2. The CDR3 sequence: CASSPGLAAYNEQFF. CDR3 in DNA: TGTGCCAGCAGTCCGGGACTAGCGGCCTACAATGAGCAGTTCTTC.

The chain is built from TRBV9 and TRBJ1-1; the match to TRBD1 covers 8 bases. The CDR3 is 15 residues long. Per the germline V gene, CDR1 is SGDLS and CDR2 is YYNGEE. V lost 4 bases and J lost 3; bases outside the gene matches: 8. The CDR3 reads CASSLDRGRDTEAFF. The CDR3 region has the DNA TGTGCCAGCAGCTTAGACAGGGGCCGGGACACTGAAGCTTTCTTT. The full variable domain, rest sourced from reference TRBV9 and TRBJ1-1, is DSGVTQTPKHLITATGQRVTLRCSPRSGDLSVYWYQQSLDQGLQFLIQYYNGEERAKGNILERFSAQQFPDLHSELNLSSLELGDSALYFCASSLDRGRDTEAFFGQGTRLTVV.

The rearrangement joins TRBV27 to TRBJ1-4; TRBD1 matches at 8 bases. The ends lost 5 bases at V and 1 base at J; junction bases unmatched: 21. This CDR3 is built from 21 residues. CDR1 is MNHEY, CDR2 SMNVEV, per germline (reference sequence). The CDR3 spells CASSRTGFFHANSETNEKLFF. CDR3 nucleotides: TGTGCCAGCAGTCGGACAGGGTTCTTTCATGCGAACTCCGAAACTAATGAAAAACTGTTTTTT.

The rearrangement uses TRBV18 and TRBJ1-1; 7 positions match TRBD1. The CDR3 covers 12 residues. After removal of 8 bases from V and 2 bases from J, the junction contained 2 bases not matched to a gene. Per germline, CDR1 KGHSH and CDR2 LQKENI. The CDR3 loop is CASGTANTEAFF. Here the CDR3 DNA reads TGTGCCAGCGGGACAGCTAACACTGAAGCTTTCTTT. Based on the CDR3 plus reference TRBV18 and TRBJ1-1, the full variable domain is NAGVMQNPRHLVRRRGQEARLRCSPMKGHSHVYWYRQLPEEGLKFMVYLQKENIIDESGMPKERFSAEFPKEGPSILRIQQVVRGDSAAYFCASGTANTEAFFGQGTRLTVV.